This T cell receptor (beta chain) was found in a study of response to subunit inactivated influenza vaccine. General study results and limits: That few new T cells are recruited by each seasonal influenza vaccination was the authors' suggestion.

The CDR3 extends over 15 amino acids. V was trimmed by 3 bases and J by 6 bases, leaving 14 bases between them. Points on this clonotype: Its antigen remains unidentified.

TCRdb passed the RT-PCR reads through MiXCR, listing each CDR3 protein once. The sample includes around 580,000 distinct CDR3 sequences, 14% seen only once; the top ten take 11%. This sequence originates from a man aged 50 to 60 who received an inactivated influenza vaccine. The sequencing used PBMCs from blood, collected 12 days after vaccination. The V call is TRBV23-1, the J call TRBJ2-2, with a tentative D call TRBD1 (6 bases). TRBV23-1 is placed among ORFs of uncertain function. Written as DNA, the CDR3 is TGCGCCAGCAGTCATCGGTCCAGGGGTGCCGGGGAGCTGTTTTTT. This codes for CASSHRSRGAGELFF.